This TCR beta chain was sequenced during a study of CD8+ T cells in alopecia areata. Study in general: Percent of scalp involved defined treated patients' severity scores.

Study-wide findings and caveats: Scalp clonality and expanded CD8+ clones among the top 100 showed significant decreases with tofacitinib.

This CDR3 is built from 13 residues. V lost 2 bases and J 5 bases, leaving 12 bases between the germline ends. The germline gives CDR1 GTSNPN, CDR2 SVGIG (reference sequence). Regarding this clone: Its antigen remains unidentified.

It was cDNA, reverse transcribed from extracted RNA, that served as the sequencing template. Produced via immunoSEQ multiplex PCR; TCRdb's table is partial and in-frame only. The table lists around 180,000 clones, about 65% of them singletons, with roughly 1.3% in the top ten. Treatment here: oral pan-JAK inhibitor, 5-10 mg twice daily. PBMCs provided sorted CD4+ and CD8+ T cells. The chain uses TRBV30 and TRBJ2-5; a weak D match, TRBD2 (5 bases). This TCR was sampled from a human donor with alopecia areata. Sequenced material: CD4+ T cells sorted from blood, taken between weeks 47 and 50, from a patient treated with tofacitinib. The CDR3, as DNA: TGTGCCTGGAGTCTCCCGGGGTCGGAGACCCAGTACTTC. It translates to CAWSLPGSETQYF. The variable domain in full, with the rest retrieved from reference TRBV30 and TRBJ2-5, is SQTIHQWPATLVQPVGSPLSLECTVEGTSNPNLYWYRQAAGRGLQLLFYSVGIGQISSEVPQNLSASRPQDRQFILSSKKLLLSDSGFYLCAWSLPGSETQYFGPGTRLLVL.